The 17 T cell receptor beta chains listed next were all sequenced from one sample in a study of shared clonotypes between healthy human individuals. Naive-designated CD8 cells lacked CD45RO, were positively enriched for CCR7, and omitted terminally differentiated effector memory CD45RA+ cells. The assay was immunoSEQ multiplex PCR, and TCRdb's table has in-frame clones only and misses some. Found here are millions of clones, approximately 94% of them singletons; the top ten hold approximately 1.7%. The specimen was naive CD8+ T cells from PBMCs. The receptors shown here come from a man younger than 35 in good health. Some clones in this sample may be carry-over from other donors' samples.

The genes are TRBV27 and TRBJ2-3; D is ambiguous. In germline, CDR1 is MNHEY, CDR2 SMNVEV (reference sequence). Trimming took 2 bases from V and 4 from J, leaving 7 bases between them. The CDR3 has 13 amino acids. The CDR3 region is CASSLKWSDTQYF. The DNA for the CDR3 is TGTGCCAGCAGTTTAAAGTGGTCAGATACGCAGTATTTT.

Of note for this clone: The sample contains more than one DNA sequence encoding this CDR3. The chain uses TRBV27 and TRBJ1-2, with 8 bases fitting TRBD1. The ends lost 2 bases at V and 2 bases at J; junction bases unmatched: 1. Germline loops: CDR1 MNHEY, CDR2 SMNVEV (reference sequence). This CDR3 has 14 amino acids. The CDR3 nucleotides are TGTGCCAGCAGTTTAAGGACAGGGAACTATGGCTACACCTTC. Protein sequence: CASSLRTGNYGYTF.

The chain links TRBV5-6 to TRBJ2-7, with TRBD2 matching 8 bases. The CDR3 extends over 16 amino acids. The germline V gene encodes CDR1 SGHDT and CDR2 YYEEEE. Trimming cost V 3 bases and J 2 bases; bases outside gene matches: 10. This chain's CDR3 is CASSSPWREDTYEQYF. CDR3 coding DNA: TGTGCCAGCAGCTCACCTTGGCGGGAGGATACCTACGAGCAGTACTTC.

V usage is TRBV15 and J usage is TRBJ1-1; 8 bases match TRBD1. The CDR3 is made up of 13 amino acids. V shed 4 bases and J 4 bases; nucleotides not matched to a gene: 2. The germline CDR1 and CDR2 sequences are LNHNV and YYDKDF (reference sequence). The CDR3 DNA reads as TGTGCCACCAGCATCGGACAGGGCACTGAAGCTTTCTTT. It specifies CATSIGQGTEAFF.

This chain joins TRBV20-1 and TRBJ2-7, with D unclear. CDR1 and CDR2 (germline): DFQATT, SNEGSKA (reference sequence). This CDR3 has 10 amino acids. The ends were cut back, 5 bases at V and 4 bases at J, with 6 bases in the middle. CDR3 nucleotides: TGCAGTGCTTTGGTGTACGAGCAGTACTTC. This encodes CSALVYEQYF.

V is TRBV6-5 and J is TRBJ2-7; D may correspond to TRBD1 or TRBD2 (5 bases each). V lost 5 bases and J 5 bases, leaving 10 bases between the germline ends. This CDR3 region has 12 residues. The germline V gene has CDR1 MNHEY and CDR2 SVGAGI. CDR3 sequence (DNA): TGTGCCAGCAGTCCCCGAGGGGACGAGCAGTACTTC. Protein: CASSPRGDEQYF.

Only one count was recorded for this clone. The gene calls are TRBV7-2 and TRBJ2-1; 7 nucleotides match TRBD2. Germline CDR1 and CDR2: SGHTA and FQGNSA. The V and J ends lost 4 bases and 2 bases, in that order; junction bases with no gene match: 5. This CDR3 has 15 residues. CDR3 amino acids: CASSSLTSPYNEQFF. The CDR3 DNA reads TGTGCCAGCAGCTCCTTGACTAGCCCCTACAATGAGCAGTTCTTC.

Only a few counts were recorded for this clone. This chain connects TRBV29-1 to TRBJ1-1; TRBD1 matches at 8 bases. With V trimmed by 2 bases and J by 4 bases, 6 bases remained unmatched. Germline V gene data show CDR1 as SQVTM and CDR2 as ANQGSEA. This CDR3 has 14 residues. As DNA, the CDR3 is TGCAGCGTTGAACCCCGACAGGGGATCACTGAAGCTTTCTTT. Encoded protein: CSVEPRQGITEAFF.

The genes are TRBV7-9 and TRBJ1-1; D unclear. This CDR3 comprises 14 residues. V shed 5 bases and J shed 1 base, with 11 bases lying between them. Germline V gene lookup returns CDR1 SEHNR and CDR2 FQNEAQ (reference sequence). CDR3 residues: CASSHSTANTEAFF. CDR3 DNA sequence: TGTGCCAGCAGCCACTCGACGGCGAACACTGAAGCTTTCTTT.

J is TRBJ2-5 and V is TRBV5-1; D may be TRBD1 (6 bases). Deletions cut 1 base from V and 3 bases from J, with 13 bases between. The CDR3 covers 15 residues. The germline CDR1 and CDR2 sequences are SGHRS and YFSETQ. CDR3 sequence: CASSLSTQGEETQYF. CDR3 DNA: TGCGCCAGCAGCTTGAGTACACAGGGAGAAGAGACCCAGTACTTC.

The rearrangement joins TRBV28 to TRBJ1-4; 7 bases are a match to TRBD1. Germline CDR1 and CDR2: MDHEN and SYDVKM. The CDR3 loop spans 15 amino acids. The V segment lost 6 bases and the J segment 8 bases; nucleotides outside the gene matches: 12. The CDR3 sequence: CASSWTGAQDEKLFF. Here the CDR3 DNA reads TGTGCCAGCAGCTGGACAGGCGCCCAGGACGAAAAACTGTTTTTT.

The chain combines TRBV7-9 with TRBJ2-7; 7 bases are shared with TRBD2. Germline trimming cut 6 bases from V and 3 bases from J; bases unmatched to any gene: 14. Per the germline V gene, CDR1 is SEHNR and CDR2 is FQNEAQ (reference sequence). The CDR3 extends over 16 amino acids. The CDR3 region has the DNA TGTGCCAGCAGTCCCAGCGAGCGGGACGGATACTACGAGCAGTACTTC. The encoded protein is CASSPSERDGYYEQYF.

The V gene is TRBV7-9, the J gene TRBJ1-2; 7 bases agree with TRBD1. Trimming cost V 3 bases and J 4 bases; bases outside gene matches: 5. Germline assignment: CDR1 SEHNR and CDR2 FQNEAQ (reference sequence). The CDR3 has 14 residues. The CDR3 DNA reads TGTGCCAGCAGCTTCCGTGGACAGGTCTATGGCTACACCTTC. Encoded protein: CASSFRGQVYGYTF.

The rearrangement links TRBV4-3 to TRBJ1-1, with 8 nucleotides matching TRBD1. The germline CDR1 and CDR2 sequences are LGHNA and YSLEER. CDR3 length: 14 amino acids. V trimming: 1 base; J trimming: 6 bases; junction bases outside the gene matches: 4. CDR3 protein: CASSQVTGGPEAFF. In DNA, the CDR3 is TGCGCCAGCAGCCAAGTAACAGGGGGACCTGAAGCTTTCTTT.

This clone was recorded only once. The chain couples TRBV7-9 to TRBJ1-1, with no clear D. V was cut by 0 bases and J by 1 base, with 12 bases left in between. This CDR3 contains 16 residues. Germline V gene data show CDR1 as SEHNR and CDR2 as FQNEAQ (reference sequence). The CDR3 nucleotides read TGTGCCAGCAGCTTAGCAGGCGGGCTGAAGAACACTGAAGCTTTCTTT. It translates to CASSLAGGLKNTEAFF.

In regard to this clone: Other DNA sequences in this sample translate to the same CDR3. The chain uses TRBV18 and TRBJ1-5; D gene ambiguous. This CDR3 is built from 12 residues. Trimming removed 3 bases from V and 2 bases from J, with 2 bases in between. Germline CDR1 KGHSH, CDR2 LQKENI. The CDR3: CASSPGNQPQHF. DNA of the CDR3: TGTGCCAGCTCACCCGGCAATCAGCCCCAGCATTTT.

In the case of this clone: The DNA is omitted, as the CDR3 cannot be located on it reliably, and the CDR3 follows TCRdb's listing. CDR3 region: CASSFLADYGYTF. The chain uses TRBV27 and TRBJ1-2; the D call in the table, TRBD1, was not verified against the DNA. Germline lookup yields CDR1 MNHEY and CDR2 SMNVEV (reference sequence). The CDR3 has 13 amino acids, counting both end residues.